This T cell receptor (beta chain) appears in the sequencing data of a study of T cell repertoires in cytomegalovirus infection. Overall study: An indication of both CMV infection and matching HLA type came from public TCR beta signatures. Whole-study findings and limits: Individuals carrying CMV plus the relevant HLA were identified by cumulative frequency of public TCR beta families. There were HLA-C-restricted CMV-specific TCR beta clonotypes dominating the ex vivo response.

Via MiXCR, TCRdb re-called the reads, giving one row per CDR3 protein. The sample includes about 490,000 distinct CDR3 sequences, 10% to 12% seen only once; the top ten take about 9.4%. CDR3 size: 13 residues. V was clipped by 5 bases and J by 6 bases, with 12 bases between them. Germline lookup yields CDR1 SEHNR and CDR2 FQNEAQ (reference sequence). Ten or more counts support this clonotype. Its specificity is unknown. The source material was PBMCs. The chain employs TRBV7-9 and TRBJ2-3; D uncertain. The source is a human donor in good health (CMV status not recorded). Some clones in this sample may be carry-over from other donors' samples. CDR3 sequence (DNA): TGTGCCAGCAGCCGACCCCGTTTGGATACGCAGTATTTT. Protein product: CASSRPRLDTQYF.